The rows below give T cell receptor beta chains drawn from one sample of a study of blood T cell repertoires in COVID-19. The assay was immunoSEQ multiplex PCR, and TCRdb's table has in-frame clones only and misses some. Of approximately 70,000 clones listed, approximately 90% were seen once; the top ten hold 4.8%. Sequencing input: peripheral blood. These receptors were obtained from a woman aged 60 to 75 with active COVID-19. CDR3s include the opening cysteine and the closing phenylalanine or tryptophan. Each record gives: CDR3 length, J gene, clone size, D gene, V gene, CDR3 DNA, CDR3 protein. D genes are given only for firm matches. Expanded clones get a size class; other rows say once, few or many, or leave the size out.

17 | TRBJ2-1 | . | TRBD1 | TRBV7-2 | TGTGCCAGCAGCGGAGGACTCCGGGACAGGGGGCTAAATGAGCAGTTCTTC | CASSGGLRDRGLNEQFF
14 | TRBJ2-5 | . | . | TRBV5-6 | TGTGCCAGCAGCCCAGGTCGAGTGGAAGAGACCCAGTACTTC | CASSPGRVEETQYF
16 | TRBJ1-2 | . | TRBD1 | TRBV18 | TGTGCCAGCTCCCCATATCCGGGACAGGAGTCCTATGGCTACACCTTC | CASSPYPGQESYGYTF
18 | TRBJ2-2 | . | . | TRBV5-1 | TGCGCCAGCAGCTCCCTAGGGGTAGGGGCTGCGAACACCGGGGAGCTGTTTTTT | CASSSLGVGAANTGELFF
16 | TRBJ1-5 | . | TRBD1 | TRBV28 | TGTGCCAGCAGTTTGGAGAGGGGCAGGGGGTTGCAGCCCCAGCATTTT | CASSLERGRGLQPQHF
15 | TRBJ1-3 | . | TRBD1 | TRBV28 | TGTGCCAGCAGTCCGGGGACAGGGAGCGAAGACACCATATATTTT | CASSPGTGSEDTIYF
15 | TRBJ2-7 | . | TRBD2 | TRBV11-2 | TGTGCCAGCAGCGTTTCTAGCGGGAGTTTCGACGAGCAGTACTTC | CASSVSSGSFDEQYF
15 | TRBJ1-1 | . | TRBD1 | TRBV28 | TGTGCCAGCAGTTTGGGGGGCGCAGGGGGAACTGAAGCTTTCTTT | CASSLGGAGGTEAFF
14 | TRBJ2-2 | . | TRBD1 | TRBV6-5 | TGTGCCAGCAGAGACAGGGCTAACACCGGGGAGCTGTTTTTT | CASRDRANTGELFF
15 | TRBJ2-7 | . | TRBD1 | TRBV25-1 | TGTGCCAGCAGCCCAGGGGGTAATCTGGGCTACGAGCAGTACTTC | CASSPGGNLGYEQYF
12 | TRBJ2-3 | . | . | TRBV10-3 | TGTGCCATCAGTGACAAAGCGGATACGCAGTATTTT | CAISDKADTQYF
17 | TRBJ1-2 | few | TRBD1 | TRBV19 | TGTGCCAGTAGTCCAGGGGGAGGAAAAAGAGGACAGTATGGCTACACCTTC | CASSPGGGKRGQYGYTF
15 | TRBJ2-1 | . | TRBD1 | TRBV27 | TGTGCCAGCGGATCCAGGGGGTATCTCTACAATGAGCAGTTCTTC | CASGSRGYLYNEQFF
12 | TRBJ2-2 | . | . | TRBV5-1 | TGCGCCAGCACCAGGGACACCGGGGAGCTGTTTTTT | CASTRDTGELFF
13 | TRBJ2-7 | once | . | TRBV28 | TGTGCGGCTCGGGCAGGGTCAAGAAACGAGCAGTACTTC | CAARAGSRNEQYF
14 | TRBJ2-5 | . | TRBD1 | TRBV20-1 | TGCAGTGCTAGTCCGGGACAGGGTTTAGAGACCCAGTACTTC | CSASPGQGLETQYF
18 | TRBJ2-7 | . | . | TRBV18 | TGTGCCAGCTCACCACCGAAGAGACTAGGGTCGAGCTCCTACGAGCAGTACTTC | CASSPPKRLGSSSYEQYF
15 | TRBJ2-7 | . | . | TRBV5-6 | TGTGCCAGCAGCACCTCCCGGGACTGGCCCTACGAGCAGTACTTC | CASSTSRDWPYEQYF
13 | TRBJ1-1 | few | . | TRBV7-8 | TGTGCCAGCAGCATGAAGAGGGACACTGAAGCTTTCTTT | CASSMKRDTEAFF
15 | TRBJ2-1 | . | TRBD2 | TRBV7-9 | TGTGCCAGCAGCCCCCGGACGGGACTAGCCAATGAGCAGTTCTTC | CASSPRTGLANEQFF
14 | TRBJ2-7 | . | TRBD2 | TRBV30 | TGTGCCTGTGGAACCGGGACTAGCGGCTACGAGCAGTACTTC | CACGTGTSGYEQYF
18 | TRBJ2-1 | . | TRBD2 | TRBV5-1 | TGCGCCAGCAGCTACCAGCGGACTAGCGTCTACTCCTACAATGAGCAGTTCTTC | CASSYQRTSVYSYNEQFF
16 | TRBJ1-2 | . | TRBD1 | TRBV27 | TGTGCCAGCAGCCCAAACGACAGGGGGTCTTTCTATGGCTACACCTTC | CASSPNDRGSFYGYTF
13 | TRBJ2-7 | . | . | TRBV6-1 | TGTGCCAGCAGTGACAGGGATCTTTCCGAGCAGTACTTC | CASSDRDLSEQYF
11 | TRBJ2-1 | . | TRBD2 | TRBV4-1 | TGCGCCAGCGCGACTAGCAACGAGCAGTTCTTC | CASATSNEQFF
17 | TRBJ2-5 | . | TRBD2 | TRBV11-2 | TGTGCCAGCAGGAGGGCGTTTACTAGCGGGAGGGCTGAGACCCAGTACTTC | CASRRAFTSGRAETQYF
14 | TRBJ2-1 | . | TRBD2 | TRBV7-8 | TGTGCCAGCGTACCGGGAGGGCCACAGAATGAGCAGTTCTTC | CASVPGGPQNEQFF
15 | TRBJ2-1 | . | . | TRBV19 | TGTGCCAGTACCGCGACGAGGAACTCCTACAATGAGCAGTTCTTC | CASTATRNSYNEQFF
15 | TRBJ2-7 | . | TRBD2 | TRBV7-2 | TGTGCCAGCAGCGCCGGACTAGCGGGCGCTTACGAGCAGTACTTC | CASSAGLAGAYEQYF
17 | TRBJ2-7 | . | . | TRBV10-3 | TGTGCCATCAGTGAGTCGCTTATTGCCTCTGGAGGCCGAAGTAAGTACTTC | CAISESLIASGGRSKYF
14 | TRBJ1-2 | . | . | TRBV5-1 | TGCGCCAGCAGAGTAGACAGTGCTAACTATGGCTACACCTTC | CASRVDSANYGYTF
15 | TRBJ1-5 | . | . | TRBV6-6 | TGTGCCAGCAGTTACGGTAGCAGGGGTGATCAGCCCCAGCATTTT | CASSYGSRGDQPQHF
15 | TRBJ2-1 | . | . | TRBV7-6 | TGTGCCAGCAGCTTCAGCTCTCTCACTAGCAATGAGCAGTTCTTC | CASSFSSLTSNEQFF
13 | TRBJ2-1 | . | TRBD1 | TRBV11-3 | TGTGCCAGCAGTCCCCGACAGGGGAATGAGCAGTTCTTC | CASSPRQGNEQFF
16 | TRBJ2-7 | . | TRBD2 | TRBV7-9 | TGTGCCAGCAGCCCCCGGGGGCGGGAGGGCCCCTACGAGCAGTACTTC | CASSPRGREGPYEQYF
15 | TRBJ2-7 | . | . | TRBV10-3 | TGTGCCATCAGTGATACGGGACTGGCCTTCTACGAGCAGTACTTC | CAISDTGLAFYEQYF
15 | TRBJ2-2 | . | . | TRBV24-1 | TGTGCCACCAGTGATTTGGGGCTAGCTGCCGGGGAGCTGTTTTTT | CATSDLGLAAGELFF
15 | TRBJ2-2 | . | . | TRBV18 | TGTGCCAGCTCAGCCCTCGCGGGAAACACCGGGGAGCTGTTTTTT | CASSALAGNTGELFF
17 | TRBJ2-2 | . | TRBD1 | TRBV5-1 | TGCGCCAGCAGCAGACAACAGGGGACGCCTAACACCGGGGAGCTGTTTTTT | CASSRQQGTPNTGELFF
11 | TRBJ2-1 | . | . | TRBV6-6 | TGTGCCACCACACAGGATAATGAGCAGTTCTTC | CATTQDNEQFF
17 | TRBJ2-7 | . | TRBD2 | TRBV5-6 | TGTGCCAGCAGCTTCCCCGGGACTAGCGGGAGCGAAGACGAGCAGTACTTC | CASSFPGTSGSEDEQYF
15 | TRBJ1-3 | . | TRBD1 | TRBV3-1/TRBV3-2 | TGTGCCAGCAGCCAGTGGGACAGGGGGGAAAACACCATATATTTT | CASSQWDRGENTIYF
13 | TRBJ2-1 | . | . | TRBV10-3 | TGTGCCATCCGGGACACTACCTACAATGAGCAGTTCTTC | CAIRDTTYNEQFF
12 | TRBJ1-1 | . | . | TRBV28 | TGTGCCAGCAGACCCCCAGCAGGGAAAGCTTTCTTT | CASRPPAGKAFF
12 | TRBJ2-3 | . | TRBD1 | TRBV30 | TGTGCCTGTACAGGGGGCTCGGATACGCAGTATTTT | CACTGGSDTQYF
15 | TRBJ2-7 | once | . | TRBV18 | TGTGCCAGCTCCCCCGGAGCTGGCCCTACCTACGAGCAGTACTTC | CASSPGAGPTYEQYF
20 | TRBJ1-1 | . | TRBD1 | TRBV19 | TGTGCCAGTAGTGGGGGGCGGAGGGGGCGCCTCATTGGCCTGGACAGTGAAGCTTTCTTT | CASSGGRRGRLIGLDSEAFF
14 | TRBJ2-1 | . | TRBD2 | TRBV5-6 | TGTGCCAGCAGCTTTGTGACTAGCGGCAATGAGCAGTTCTTC | CASSFVTSGNEQFF
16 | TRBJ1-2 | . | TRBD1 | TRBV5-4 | TGTGCCAGCAGCCCAACGTCCCCGACAGGGAGCTTGGGCTACACCTTC | CASSPTSPTGSLGYTF
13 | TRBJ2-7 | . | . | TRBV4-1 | TGCGCCAGCAGCCATCCACAAGACTACGAGCAGTACTTC | CASSHPQDYEQYF
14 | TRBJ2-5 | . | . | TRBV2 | TGTGCCAGCACCGCCCTTACAGTACAAGAGACCCAGTACTTC | CASTALTVQETQYF
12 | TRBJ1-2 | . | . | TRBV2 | TGTGCCAGCAGGGAGGTAAACTATGGCTACACCTTC | CASREVNYGYTF
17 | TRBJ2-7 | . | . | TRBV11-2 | TGTGCCAGCAGCCCCAACCATCGGAGGCGGGCGTCGGACGAGCAGTACTTC | CASSPNHRRRASDEQYF
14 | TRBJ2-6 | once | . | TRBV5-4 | TGTGCCAGCAGCTTGGACAGTAGGACCAACGTCCTGACTTTC | CASSLDSRTNVLTF